This TCR beta chain was identified in a study of metastatic and nonmetastatic thyroid tumors. For the study at large: Repertoire data that came from the blood and tumor or nodule tissue of malignant and benign thyroid patients were compared.

No patient had received any treatment before thyroid surgery. Study observations and caveats: According to reports, the diversity of TCR beta was significantly higher in malignant thyroid tumors than in benign nodules, and this held in both blood and tumor samples.

Per germline, CDR1 SEHNR and CDR2 FQNEAQ (reference sequence). With V trimmed by 5 bases and J by 4 bases, 5 bases remained unmatched. The CDR3 extends over 13 amino acids. In the source study's methods: A papillary thyroid cancer distant-metastasis classifier was built from CDR3 differences across clinicopathological groups. TCRdb re-analyzed the PCR reads through MiXCR. V and J calls and clone size were set by TCRdb, not the authors. The sample lists 4,000 to 6,000 clones; 28% were seen once. This clone rates as medium-sized. Its antigen is not identified. This clonotype was obtained from a female donor with papillary thyroid cancer or a benign thyroid nodule (not recorded which). Some clones in this sample may be carry-over from other donors' samples. Sequencing was performed on adjacent normal tissue. This chain connects TRBV7-9 to TRBJ2-7, with TRBD1 matching 7 bases. This CDR3 is CASSAGTAYEQYF. The DNA for the CDR3 is TGTGCCAGCAGCGCCGGGACAGCTTACGAGCAGTACTTC. Full variable domain (outside the CDR3, taken from reference TRBV7-9 and TRBJ2-7): DTGVSQNPRHKITKRGQNVTFRCDPISEHNRLYWYRQTLGQGPEFLTYFQNEAQLEKSRLLSDRFSAERPKGSFSTLEIQRTEQGDSAMYLCASSAGTAYEQYFGPGTRLTVT.